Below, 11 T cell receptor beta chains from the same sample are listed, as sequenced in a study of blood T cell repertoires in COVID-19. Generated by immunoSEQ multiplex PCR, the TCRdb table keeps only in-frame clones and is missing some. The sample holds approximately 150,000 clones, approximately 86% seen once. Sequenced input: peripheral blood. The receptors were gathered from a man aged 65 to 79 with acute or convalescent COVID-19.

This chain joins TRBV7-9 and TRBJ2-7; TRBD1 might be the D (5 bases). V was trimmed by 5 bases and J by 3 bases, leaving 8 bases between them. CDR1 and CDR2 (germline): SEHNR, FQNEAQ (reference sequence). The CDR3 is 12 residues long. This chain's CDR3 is CASSPQDYEQYF. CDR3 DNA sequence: TGTGCCAGCAGCCCACAGGACTACGAGCAGTACTTC.

The CDR3 coding sequence is TGTGCCAGCAGCTTAGGGACAGGGAGGTACAATGAGCAGTTCTTC. Protein product: CASSLGTGRYNEQFF. The rearrangement joins TRBV7-2 to TRBJ2-1; 8 bases fit TRBD1. The CDR3 has 15 amino acids. The germline gives CDR1 SGHTA, CDR2 FQGNSA. The ends lost 1 base at V and 4 bases at J; junction bases unmatched: 3. Looking up the rest from reference TRBV7-2 and TRBJ2-1 gives the full variable domain: GAGVSQSPSNKVTEKGKDVELRCDPISGHTALYWYRQSLGQGLEFLIYFQGNSAPDKSGLPSDRFSAERTGGSVSTLTIQRTQQEDSAVYLCASSLGTGRYNEQFFGPGTRLTVL.

CDR3 sequence: CASSEGLAGLYEQYF. The CDR3 DNA follows: TGTGCCAGCAGCGAGGGACTAGCGGGACTCTACGAGCAGTACTTC. This chain connects TRBV7-2 to TRBJ2-7, with TRBD2 matching 13 bases. Trimming took 5 bases from V and 3 from J; bases not matched to a gene: 4. CDR1 is SGHTA and CDR2 is FQGNSA in the germline V gene. The CDR3 loop spans 15 amino acids.

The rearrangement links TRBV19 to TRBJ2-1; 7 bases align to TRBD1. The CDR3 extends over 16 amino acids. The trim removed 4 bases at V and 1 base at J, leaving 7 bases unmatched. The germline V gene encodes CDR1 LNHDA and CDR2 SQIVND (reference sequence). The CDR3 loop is CASSTNRGPSYNEQFF. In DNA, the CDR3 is TGTGCCAGTAGTACAAACAGGGGCCCGTCCTACAATGAGCAGTTCTTC. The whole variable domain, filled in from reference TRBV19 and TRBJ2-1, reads DGGITQSPKYLFRKEGQNVTLSCEQNLNHDAMYWYRQDPGQGLRLIYYSQIVNDFQKGDIAEGYSVSREKKESFPLTVTSAQKNPTAFYLCASSTNRGPSYNEQFFGPGTRLTVL.

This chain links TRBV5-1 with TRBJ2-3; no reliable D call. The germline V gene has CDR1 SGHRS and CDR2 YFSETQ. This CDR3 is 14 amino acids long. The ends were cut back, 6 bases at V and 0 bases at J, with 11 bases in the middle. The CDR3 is CASKELTSTDTQYF. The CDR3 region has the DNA TGCGCCAGCAAGGAGCTAACGAGCACAGATACGCAGTATTTT.

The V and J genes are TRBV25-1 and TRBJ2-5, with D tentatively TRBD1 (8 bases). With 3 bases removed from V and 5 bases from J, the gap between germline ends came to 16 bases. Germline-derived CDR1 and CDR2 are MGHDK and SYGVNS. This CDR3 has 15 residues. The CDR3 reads CASSDRTGRGETQYF. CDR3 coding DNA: TGTGCCAGCAGTGATCGGACAGGGCGGGGGGAGACCCAGTACTTC.

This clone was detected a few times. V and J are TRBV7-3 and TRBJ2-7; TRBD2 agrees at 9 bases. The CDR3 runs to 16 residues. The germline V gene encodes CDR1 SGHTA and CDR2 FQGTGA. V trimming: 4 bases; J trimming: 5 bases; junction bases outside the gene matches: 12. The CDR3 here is CASSSTPSSGINEQYF. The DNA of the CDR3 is TGTGCCAGCAGCTCCACCCCATCTAGCGGGATTAACGAGCAGTACTTC.

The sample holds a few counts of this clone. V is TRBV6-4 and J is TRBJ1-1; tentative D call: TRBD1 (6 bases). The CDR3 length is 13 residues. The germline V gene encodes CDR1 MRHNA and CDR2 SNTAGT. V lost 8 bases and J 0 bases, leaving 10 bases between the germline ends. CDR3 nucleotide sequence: TGTGCCAGCCGTGGACAGTTGAACACTGAAGCTTTCTTT. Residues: CASRGQLNTEAFF.

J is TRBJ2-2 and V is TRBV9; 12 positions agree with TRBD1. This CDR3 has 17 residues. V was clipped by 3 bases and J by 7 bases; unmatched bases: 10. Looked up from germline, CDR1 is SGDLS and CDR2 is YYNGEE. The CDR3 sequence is CASSDRDRGREHGELFF. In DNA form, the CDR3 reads TGTGCCAGCAGCGACAGGGACAGGGGGCGGGAACACGGGGAGCTGTTTTTT.

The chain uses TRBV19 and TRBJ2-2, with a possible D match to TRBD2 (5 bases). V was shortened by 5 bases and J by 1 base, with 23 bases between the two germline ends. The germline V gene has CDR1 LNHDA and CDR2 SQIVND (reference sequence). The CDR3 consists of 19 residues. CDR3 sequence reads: CASSPRGLWELGNTGELFF. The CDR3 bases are TGTGCCAGTAGTCCTCGAGGGCTTTGGGAGTTGGGGAACACCGGGGAGCTGTTTTTT.

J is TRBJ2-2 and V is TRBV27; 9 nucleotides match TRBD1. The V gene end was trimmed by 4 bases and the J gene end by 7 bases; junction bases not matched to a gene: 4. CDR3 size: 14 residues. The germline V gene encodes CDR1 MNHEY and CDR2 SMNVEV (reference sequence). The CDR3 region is CASSWDRVNGELFF. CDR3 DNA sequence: TGTGCCAGCAGTTGGGACAGGGTGAACGGGGAGCTGTTTTTT.